These 24 T cell receptor beta chains were sequenced from one sample in a study of cytomegalovirus exposure and HLA in healthy donors. Assay: immunoSEQ multiplex PCR; the TCRdb copy retains only in-frame clones and omits some. The table has fewer than 120,000 clones, around 89% seen once. Sequenced sample: PBMCs. The receptors were gathered from a woman in her 30s in good health and CMV-seropositive.

This clone has only one observation. The chain links TRBV28 to TRBJ2-1, with D maybe TRBD2 (6 bases). The germline V and J ends were trimmed by 3 bases and 5 bases, with 23 bases remaining between them. The germline CDR1 and CDR2 sequences are MDHEN and SYDVKM. The CDR3 extends over 18 amino acids. The CDR3, as DNA: TGTGCCAGCAGTTTCATGTATATTGGGGGAAAGCGGGACAATGAGCAGTTCTTC. It codes for CASSFMYIGGKRDNEQFF.

V gene TRBV7-8 combines with J gene TRBJ2-7; tentative D call: TRBD1 (5 bases). Trimming removed 1 base at V and 6 bases at J, with 10 bases between. There are 13 residues in the CDR3. Germline loops: CDR1 SGHVS, CDR2 FQNEAQ. CDR3 sequence (DNA): TGTGCCAGCAGCTTAGGGACACTAATCGAGCAGTACTTC. As protein: CASSLGTLIEQYF. Filled out from reference TRBV7-8 and TRBJ2-7, the complete variable domain reads GAGVSQSPRYKVAKRGQDVALRCDPISGHVSLFWYQQALGQGPEFLTYFQNEAQLDKSGLPSDRFFAERPEGSVSTLKIQRTQQEDSAVYLCASSLGTLIEQYFGPGTRLTVT.

The CDR3 DNA follows: TGCGCCAGCAGCTTGGAGGGGGTCGGAGAGACCCAGTACTTC. It codes for CASSLEGVGETQYF. The chain employs TRBV5-1 and TRBJ2-5; tentative D call: TRBD1 (6 bases). Looked up from germline, CDR1 is SGHRS and CDR2 is YFSETQ. CDR3 size: 14 residues. Trimming removed 0 bases at V and 4 bases at J, with 10 bases between.

The chain combines TRBV28 with TRBJ1-2; possible D gene TRBD1, 6 bases. Germline assignment: CDR1 MDHEN and CDR2 SYDVKM. Between the trimmed V and J ends, which lost 2 bases and 8 bases, there was a span of 15 bases. CDR3 length: 14 amino acids. The CDR3 coding sequence is TGTGCCAGCAGTTTAGTACAGGGATCGGGGGGCTACACCTTC. It encodes CASSLVQGSGGYTF.

The chain carries TRBV6-4 and TRBJ1-4; D unresolved. CDR1 is MRHNA and CDR2 is SNTAGT in the germline V gene. The ends were cut back, 5 bases at V and 4 bases at J, with 11 bases in the middle. CDR3 length: 14 amino acids. The CDR3 region is CASSKELINEKLFF. The DNA of the CDR3 is TGTGCCAGCAGTAAAGAGCTTATTAATGAAAAACTGTTTTTT.

The chain links TRBV6-1 to TRBJ2-7, with 7 bases matching TRBD1. The CDR3 consists of 12 residues. CDR1 and CDR2 from the germline V gene are MNHNS and SASEGT. V was pared by 4 bases and J by 8 bases, with 5 bases of the junction left unmatched. CDR3 sequence (DNA): TGTGCCAGCAGTGGGGACAGTTTAAAGCAGTACTTC. Encoded protein: CASSGDSLKQYF.

This clone appeared a few times. V and J are TRBV6-4 and TRBJ2-3, with 7 bases that match TRBD2. The V gene's germline CDR1 is MRHNA and CDR2 SNTAGT. CDR3 length equals 15 residues. V shed 2 bases, J shed 1 base, and the junction held 3 bases outside the gene matches. This chain's CDR3 is CASSDGEGGTDTQYF. CDR3 DNA: TGTGCCAGCAGTGACGGGGAGGGTGGCACAGATACGCAGTATTTT.

The chain has TRBV29-1 and TRBJ2-7; maybe TRBD2 (6 bases). The germline V and J ends were trimmed by 6 bases and 2 bases, with 14 bases remaining between them. The CDR3 contains 13 residues. Germline lookup yields CDR1 SQVTM and CDR2 ANQGSEA. The CDR3 loop is CSVPGDRPYEQYF. The CDR3 region has the DNA TGCAGCGTGCCGGGAGATAGGCCCTACGAGCAGTACTTC.

This clone has just a few counts. This chain links TRBV7-8 with TRBJ1-5, with 9 positions matching TRBD1. V gave up 1 base and J gave up 3 bases; unmatched junction bases: 4. Germline-derived CDR1 and CDR2 are SGHVS and FQNEAQ. The CDR3 has 16 residues. This chain's CDR3 is CASSLEGTGFNQPQHF. The CDR3 region has the DNA TGTGCCAGCAGCTTAGAGGGGACAGGGTTCAATCAGCCCCAGCATTTT.

V is TRBV10-3 and J is TRBJ1-5; the D gene is possibly TRBD1 (5 bases). The CDR3 is 15 residues long. In germline, CDR1 is ENHRY, CDR2 SYGVKD. V lost 2 bases, J lost 7 bases, and 15 bases lay in between. The CDR3 sequence is CAISEGRGGRQPQHF. CDR3 nucleotides: TGTGCCATCAGTGAGGGAAGGGGCGGGAGGCAGCCCCAGCATTTT.

The V and J genes are TRBV7-8 and TRBJ1-3; 9 bases match TRBD1. CDR3 size: 16 residues. V lost 3 bases and J lost 4; bases outside the gene matches: 7. The germline V gene has CDR1 SGHVS and CDR2 FQNEAQ. The CDR3 spells CASSLGDRGAGNTIYF. For the CDR3, the DNA is TGTGCCAGCAGCTTGGGAGACAGGGGGGCGGGAAACACCATATATTTT.

This clone came up once. V gene TRBV4-3 combines with J gene TRBJ2-1; 8 bases match TRBD2. Germline V gene sequence: CDR1 LGHNA, CDR2 YSLEER. V shed 1 base and J 6 bases; nucleotides not matched to a gene: 5. The CDR3 sequence is 15 residues long. CDR3 bases: TGCGCCAGCAGCCAAGGGGGGACTAGAGGCAATGAGCAGTTCTTC. Translated, it gives CASSQGGTRGNEQFF.

The rearrangement uses TRBV2 and TRBJ2-1, with D maybe TRBD1 (7 bases). Trimming removed 4 bases at V and 9 bases at J, with 22 bases between. This CDR3 spans 16 amino acids. Germline V gives CDR1 SNHLY, CDR2 FYNNEI. Written as DNA, the CDR3 is TGTGCCAGCAGTGGGACAGGACTCACGGGACTGGGTGAGCAGTTCTTC. Residues: CASSGTGLTGLGEQFF.

V gene TRBV6-6 combines with J gene TRBJ2-3; TRBD2 is a possible D gene (5 bases). V was pared by 5 bases and J by 2 bases, with 17 bases between. CDR1 and CDR2 from the germline V gene are MNHNY and SVGAGI (reference sequence). The CDR3 consists of 16 residues. The CDR3 loop is CASSPLGRGNTDTQYF. The DNA for the CDR3 is TGTGCCAGCAGTCCCCTTGGTAGAGGGAACACAGATACGCAGTATTTT.

The chain carries TRBV9 and TRBJ2-1; the D is unclear. The CDR3 extends over 11 amino acids. Per germline, CDR1 SGDLS and CDR2 YYNGEE. The V and J ends lost 0 bases and 8 bases respectively, with 3 bases between them. CDR3 bases: TGTGCCAGCAGCGTAGGCGATGAGCAGTTCTTC. This codes for CASSVGDEQFF.

The count of this clone is one. The chain has TRBV2 and TRBJ1-2; possible D gene TRBD1, 6 bases. Trimming took 1 base from V and 4 from J, leaving 7 bases between them. Germline V CDR1 and CDR2: SNHLY, FYNNEI. This CDR3 has 13 amino acids. CDR3 protein: CASSEDRVYGYTF. The CDR3 bases are TGTGCCAGCAGTGAAGACAGGGTCTATGGCTACACCTTC.

The rearrangement joins TRBV7-9 to TRBJ2-7; TRBD2 is a possible D gene (5 bases). CDR1 and CDR2 from the germline V gene are SEHNR and FQNEAQ (reference sequence). V lost 5 bases, J lost 4 bases, and 9 bases lay in between. The CDR3 runs to 12 residues. The CDR3 DNA reads as TGTGCCAGCAGCCTGGGAGATTACGAGCAGTACTTC. Translating it yields CASSLGDYEQYF.

Here the CDR3 reads CASSVTHLGNTIYF. In DNA form, the CDR3 reads TGTGCCAGCAGTGTGACACATCTAGGAAACACCATATATTTT. The gene calls are TRBV2 and TRBJ1-3; D ambiguous. Germline CDR1 reads SNHLY; CDR2 reads FYNNEI. The V gene lost 4 bases and the J gene lost 4 bases, with 11 bases spanning the gap. The CDR3 contains 14 residues.

The chain employs TRBV28 and TRBJ2-5; perhaps TRBD2 as D (6 bases). Between the trimmed V and J ends, which lost 6 bases and 7 bases, there was a span of 12 bases. CDR3 length: 12 amino acids. The germline CDR1 and CDR2 sequences are MDHEN and SYDVKM. CDR3 loop: CASSTLGGTQYF. The DNA for the CDR3 is TGTGCCAGCAGCACCCTGGGGGGGACCCAGTACTTC.

This chain connects TRBV7-2 to TRBJ2-2, with 7 bases lining up with TRBD2. Trimming cost V 4 bases and J 3 bases; bases outside gene matches: 5. This CDR3 comprises 15 residues. Germline V gene data show CDR1 as SGHTA and CDR2 as FQGNSA. The CDR3 loop is CASSSRDYHTGELFF. Written as DNA, the CDR3 is TGTGCCAGCAGCTCGCGGGACTACCACACCGGGGAGCTGTTTTTT.

This chain uses TRBV6-5 with TRBJ2-5, with TRBD2 matching 11 bases. Germline trimming cut 7 bases from V and 1 base from J; bases unmatched to any gene: 5. The CDR3 extends over 15 amino acids. Germline assignment: CDR1 MNHEY and CDR2 SVGAGI. The CDR3 DNA reads TGTGCCAGCACCGCTAGCGGGGGGTCCCAAGAGACCCAGTACTTC. This encodes CASTASGGSQETQYF.

The V and J genes are TRBV6-6 and TRBJ2-5; 8 bases are shared with TRBD1. The CDR3 consists of 15 residues. The germline CDR1 and CDR2 sequences are MNHNY and SVGAGI (reference sequence). The V gene end was trimmed by 6 bases and the J gene end by 3 bases; junction bases not matched to a gene: 9. The CDR3 loop is CASRGQGPPKETQYF. For the CDR3, the DNA is TGTGCCAGCAGAGGACAGGGTCCACCGAAAGAGACCCAGTACTTC.

The chain has TRBV11-2 and TRBJ2-7; 11 nucleotides agree with TRBD2. The CDR3 length is 16 residues. CDR1 and CDR2 (germline): SGHAT, FQNNGV. The V gene end was trimmed by 0 bases and the J gene end by 4 bases; junction bases not matched to a gene: 5. CDR3 sequence (DNA): TGTGCCAGCAGCTTAGATTCCGGGACTAGCGGTTACGAGCAGTACTTC. Translating gives CASSLDSGTSGYEQYF.

V and J are TRBV7-3 and TRBJ1-1; possibly TRBD1 for D (5 bases). The CDR3 loop spans 16 amino acids. Per germline, CDR1 SGHTA and CDR2 FQGTGA. Trimming removed 5 bases at V and 0 bases at J, with 16 bases between. CDR3 sequence (DNA): TGTGCCAGCAGCCAGCCAGCCACAGGACTGAACACTGAAGCTTTCTTT. Residues: CASSQPATGLNTEAFF.